These 6 T cell receptor beta chains were all obtained from the same sample, sequenced in a study of cytomegalovirus exposure and HLA in healthy donors. PCR amplification relied on 60 Vbeta primers (plus 13 Jbeta primers). Measured with immunoSEQ multiplex PCR; TCRdb has only the in-frame clones, and not every one. The sample lists roughly 110,000 clones, roughly 75% seen once, with 2% to 3% in the top ten. The source material was PBMCs. Receptor source: a man aged 40-49 years in good health and CMV-seronegative.

V usage is TRBV19 and J usage is TRBJ1-2, with D hard to call. Looked up from germline, CDR1 is LNHDA and CDR2 is SQIVND (reference sequence). The CDR3 contains 14 residues. The V gene lost 5 bases and the J gene lost 0 bases, with 10 bases spanning the gap. DNA of the CDR3: TGTGCCAGTAGTGAATACAGAGCTAACTATGGCTACACCTTC. Amino acid sequence: CASSEYRANYGYTF. Looking up the rest from reference TRBV19 and TRBJ1-2 gives the full variable domain: DGGITQSPKYLFRKEGQNVTLSCEQNLNHDAMYWYRQDPGQGLRLIYYSQIVNDFQKGDIAEGYSVSREKKESFPLTVTSAQKNPTAFYLCASSEYRANYGYTFGSGTRLTVV.

The CDR3 nucleotides are TGTGCCAGCAGTGAGGGGGCGCTGGGGAAACAAGAGACCCAGTACTTC. The encoded protein is CASSEGALGKQETQYF. The V gene is TRBV6-1, the J gene TRBJ2-5; tentative D call: TRBD1 (6 bases). V lost 3 bases to trimming and J lost 2 bases, with 16 bases between them. The CDR3 runs 16 residues. Germline CDR1 reads MNHNS; CDR2 reads SASEGT.

This clone showed up just once. The J gene is TRBJ2-5, the V gene TRBV6-5, with D possibly being TRBD1 (6 bases). Germline CDR1 reads MNHEY; CDR2 reads SVGAGI. The CDR3 covers 13 residues. Trimming removed 5 bases from V and 5 bases from J, with 12 bases in between. This CDR3 is CASSRLGGETQYF. In DNA form, the CDR3 reads TGTGCCAGCAGTCGATTAGGGGGTGAGACCCAGTACTTC.

The rearrangement joins TRBV5-4 to TRBJ2-2; D unclear. Germline loops: CDR1 SGHNT, CDR2 YYREEE (reference sequence). V lost 2 bases and J 4 bases, leaving 9 bases between the germline ends. The CDR3 sequence is 14 residues long. CDR3 sequence reads: CASSFVGITGELFF. CDR3 DNA: TGTGCCAGCAGCTTTGTGGGCATCACCGGGGAGCTGTTTTTT.

This rearrangement joins TRBV5-1 to TRBJ2-6, with TRBD1 identical over 7 bases. V gave up 6 bases and J gave up 6 bases; unmatched junction bases: 12. The CDR3 runs to 16 residues. Germline V gene sequence: CDR1 SGHRS, CDR2 YFSETQ. CDR3 region: CASTPAGTAAANVLTF. DNA for the CDR3: TGCGCCAGCACGCCTGCCGGGACAGCCGCGGCCAACGTCCTGACTTTC.

The chain couples TRBV5-1 to TRBJ2-3; 8 positions match TRBD1. The germline V gene has CDR1 SGHRS and CDR2 YFSETQ. Trimming at V came to 3 bases and at J to 4 bases, leaving 1 base not matched to a gene. The CDR3 is 13 amino acids. The CDR3 protein is CASSSQGADTQYF. Written as DNA, the CDR3 is TGCGCCAGCAGCTCACAGGGGGCAGATACGCAGTATTTT.